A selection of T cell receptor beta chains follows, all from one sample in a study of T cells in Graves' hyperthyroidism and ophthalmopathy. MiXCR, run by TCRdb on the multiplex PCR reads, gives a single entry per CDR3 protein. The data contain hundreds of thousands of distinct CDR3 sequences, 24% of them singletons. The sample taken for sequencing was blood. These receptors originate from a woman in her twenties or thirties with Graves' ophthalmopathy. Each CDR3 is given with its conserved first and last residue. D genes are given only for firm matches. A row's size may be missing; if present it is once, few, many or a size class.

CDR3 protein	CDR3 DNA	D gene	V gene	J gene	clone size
CASSFLLQDSTEAFF	TGTGCCAGCAGTTTCCTCTTACAGGATTCCACTGAAGCTTTCTTT	-	TRBV28	TRBJ1-1	-
CAWSDFIGTNTGELFF	TGTGCCTGGAGTGACTTTATAGGGACGAACACCGGGGAGCTGTTTTTT	-	TRBV30	TRBJ2-2	many
CASSLVPRGAIWTQYF	TGTGCCAGCAGCTTAGTGCCGCGGGGGGCTATCTGGACCCAGTACTTC	TRBD2	TRBV7-2	TRBJ2-5	many
CAWRASFYEQYF	TGTGCCTGGAGGGCGTCGTTCTACGAGCAGTACTTC	-	TRBV30	TRBJ2-7	few
CATRDTLAKNIQYF	TGTGCCACCCGGGATACACTAGCCAAAAACATTCAGTACTTC	-	TRBV30	TRBJ2-4	many
CSARDLRFSRTEAFF	TGCAGTGCTAGAGATTTGAGGTTTAGTAGGACTGAAGCTTTCTTT	-	TRBV20-1	TRBJ1-1	many
CATGAYSGANVLTF	TGTGCCACCGGGGCTTACTCTGGGGCCAACGTCCTGACTTTC	-	TRBV15	TRBJ2-6	many
CASSTLRQGEDTEAFF	TGTGCCAGCAGTACCCTAAGACAGGGGGAGGACACTGAAGCTTTCTTT	TRBD1	TRBV6-2/TRBV6-3	TRBJ1-1	many
CATSDGAGSNYGYTF	TGTGCCACCAGTGATGGAGCAGGGTCTAACTATGGCTACACCTTC	-	TRBV12-3/TRBV12-4	TRBJ1-2	-
CASFSGAGTSGGTAKNIQYF	TGTGCCAGCTTCTCCGGAGCCGGGACTAGCGGGGGAACGGCCAAAAACATTCAGTACTTC	TRBD2	TRBV6-4	TRBJ2-4	many
CASSPFLDSNQPQHF	TGTGCCAGCAGTCCTTTCCTAGACAGCAATCAGCCCCAGCATTTT	-	TRBV6-1	TRBJ1-5	-
CASSDSRGMNTEAFF	TGTGCCAGCAGTGACTCGAGGGGCATGAACACTGAAGCTTTCTTT	-	TRBV6-4	TRBJ1-1	many
CASSQGAPLHF	TGTGCCAGCAGTCAAGGAGCACCCCTCCACTTT	-	TRBV6-2/TRBV6-3	TRBJ1-6	many
CASSIENTEAFF	TGTGCCAGTAGTATCGAGAACACTGAAGCTTTCTTT	-	TRBV19	TRBJ1-1	many